The rows below give T cell receptor beta chains drawn from one sample of a study of T cell responses to AZD1222 COVID-19 vaccine. Method: immunoSEQ multiplex PCR; TCRdb's copy keeps in-frame clones and lacks some. Among around 210,000 clones listed, approximately 94% were seen once. Here the sequenced sample was peripheral blood, taken 28 days after the second dose of the MenACWY control vaccine. These receptors came from an adult who received the MenACWY meningococcal vaccine as a control. Both conserved end residues are part of each CDR3. The order of the fields is clone size, V gene, D gene, J gene, CDR3 protein, CDR3 DNA. A D gene is named only where the DNA matches it firmly. Clone sizes are given selectively: once, few, many, or a class where the clone is expanded.

>NA|TRBV4-2|NA|TRBJ1-6
CASSQEPGGSAPLHF
TGTGCCAGCAGCCAAGAACCCGGGGGCTCGGCACCCCTCCACTTT
>NA|TRBV5-1|TRBD1|TRBJ1-1
CASSLGDREVPGTNTEAFF
TGCGCCAGCAGCTTGGGGGACAGGGAGGTCCCGGGGACGAACACTGAAGCTTTCTTT
>once|TRBV12-3/TRBV12-4|NA|TRBJ1-1
CASRLGGNEAFF
TGTGCCAGCAGGTTGGGCGGGAATGAAGCTTTCTTT
>NA|TRBV11-1|NA|TRBJ1-1
CASSLPQGEAFF
TGTGCCAGCAGCTTACCGCAGGGAGAAGCTTTCTTT
>NA|TRBV10-3|NA|TRBJ2-7
CAIGRPAEYEQYF
TGTGCCATAGGTCGGCCGGCGGAATACGAGCAGTACTTC
>NA|TRBV14|NA|TRBJ1-6
CASSGGGTNNSPLHF
TGTGCCAGCAGTGGGGGCGGCACGAATAATTCACCCCTCCACTTT
>NA|TRBV28|NA|TRBJ2-5
CASSSSVQETQYF
TGTGCCAGCAGTTCGTCAGTACAAGAGACCCAGTACTTC
>NA|TRBV23-1|TRBD1|TRBJ1-5
CASSEHRGSNQPQHF
TGCGCCAGCAGTGAACACAGGGGGAGCAATCAGCCCCAGCATTTT
>NA|TRBV2|TRBD1|TRBJ1-3
CASTDTGVSGNTIYF
TGTGCCAGCACAGACACAGGGGTCTCCGGAAACACCATATATTTT
>NA|TRBV23-1|NA|TRBJ2-1
CASSHRNPTGRGCEQFF
TGCGCCAGCAGTCACAGAAACCCCACAGGGAGGGGCTGTGAGCAGTTCTTC
>NA|TRBV19|NA|TRBJ1-2
CASSIFRGDYGYTF
TGTGCCAGTAGTATTTTTCGGGGTGACTATGGCTACACCTTC
>NA|TRBV4-2|TRBD1|TRBJ1-4
CASSQVSTGAGATNEKLFF
TGTGCCAGCAGCCAAGTCTCGACAGGGGCGGGTGCAACTAATGAAAAACTGTTTTTT
>NA|TRBV27|NA|TRBJ1-6
CASSLSSTSFNSPLHF
TGTGCCAGCAGTTTATCATCGACATCCTTTAATTCACCCCTCCACTTT
>NA|TRBV27|TRBD1|TRBJ1-2
CASSAGTGIGGYTF
TGTGCCAGCAGTGCCGGGACAGGGATTGGTGGCTACACCTTC
>NA|TRBV2|TRBD1|TRBJ2-7
CASRGQGISYEQYF
TGTGCCAGCAGGGGACAGGGGATCTCCTACGAGCAGTACTTC
>once|TRBV13|TRBD1|TRBJ1-1
CASSFGQGGSEAFF
TGTGCCAGCAGCTTTGGACAGGGCGGGTCTGAAGCTTTCTTT
>NA|TRBV6-5|TRBD2|TRBJ2-3
CASSLGTSGTDTQYF
TGTGCCAGCAGCCTCGGGACTAGCGGCACAGATACGCAGTATTTT
>NA|TRBV5-6|NA|TRBJ1-1
CASSLRAGEAFF
TGTGCCAGCAGCTTGCGTGCCGGGGAAGCTTTCTTT
>NA|TRBV6-2/TRBV6-3|NA|TRBJ2-6
CASSYGRGSGANVLTF
TGTGCCAGCAGTTACGGCCGGGGCTCTGGGGCCAACGTCCTGACTTTC
>NA|TRBV9|NA|TRBJ2-4
CASSVVGSGKDIQYF
TGTGCCAGCAGCGTAGTTGGCAGTGGGAAGGACATTCAGTACTTC
>NA|TRBV9|TRBD1|TRBJ1-5
CASSVGQGGGSSNQPQHF
TGTGCCAGCAGCGTGGGACAGGGTGGGGGTTCAAGCAATCAGCCCCAGCATTTT
>NA|TRBV28|NA|TRBJ2-1
CASSIRPLGPVYNEQFF
TGTGCCAGCAGTATCCGACCCCTTGGACCCGTTTACAATGAGCAGTTCTTC
>NA|TRBV28|TRBD2|TRBJ2-1
CASSLGLAGGNEQFF
TGTGCCAGCAGTTTAGGGCTAGCGGGAGGTAATGAGCAGTTCTTC
>once|TRBV9|TRBD2|TRBJ2-3
CASSVSGGPSTDTQYF
TGTGCCAGCAGCGTTTCGGGGGGTCCTAGCACAGATACGCAGTATTTT
>NA|TRBV11-1|NA|TRBJ2-1
CASSQQTGIGDNEQFF
TGTGCCAGCAGCCAACAAACAGGGATCGGTGACAATGAGCAGTTCTTC
>NA|TRBV23-1|TRBD1|TRBJ2-2
CASSQSILGTGTNTGELFF
TGCGCCAGCAGTCAATCGATTTTGGGGACAGGGACGAACACCGGGGAGCTGTTTTTT
>NA|TRBV28|NA|TRBJ2-7
CASSLAGTLLYEQYF
TGTGCCAGCAGTCTAGCCGGGACCCTTTTGTACGAGCAGTACTTC
>once|TRBV3-1/TRBV3-2|TRBD1|TRBJ1-6
CASSTQGALSPLHF
TGTGCCAGCAGCACACAGGGGGCCTTGTCACCCCTCCACTTT
>NA|TRBV5-4|TRBD1|TRBJ1-6
CASSLGGQVYSPLHF
TGTGCCAGCAGCTTGGGGGGACAGGTCTATTCACCCCTCCACTTT
>NA|TRBV5-4|NA|TRBJ2-7
CASSSETFGEQYF
TGTGCCAGCAGCTCCGAAACTTTCGGCGAGCAGTACTTC
>NA|TRBV7-2|NA|TRBJ2-5
CASSLSPSSMETRYF
TGTGCCAGCAGCTTAAGCCCCTCTAGCATGGAGACCCGGTACTTC
>NA|TRBV3-1/TRBV3-2|TRBD1|TRBJ2-7
CASSRGQTLSSYEQYF
TGTGCCAGCAGCCGGGGACAGACTTTAAGCTCCTACGAGCAGTACTTC
>NA|TRBV5-4|NA|TRBJ2-7
CASSLGGDGGYEQYF
TGTGCCAGCAGCTTAGGCGGGGATGGAGGGTACGAGCAGTACTTC
>NA|TRBV27|NA|TRBJ2-7
CASSMTADYEQYF
TGTGCCAGCAGTATGACAGCGGACTACGAGCAGTACTTC
>once|TRBV19|NA|TRBJ2-2
CASSARDTGTGELFF
TGTGCCAGTAGTGCCCGGGACACGGGCACCGGGGAGCTGTTTTTT
>NA|TRBV19|NA|TRBJ1-5
CASKLDGGGQPQHF
TGTGCCAGTAAACTCGATGGGGGTGGTCAGCCCCAGCATTTT
>once|TRBV27|TRBD1|TRBJ1-2
CASRTSGGASYGYTF
TGTGCCAGCCGAACCTCAGGGGGGGCCAGCTATGGCTACACCTTC
>NA|TRBV24-1|TRBD1|TRBJ2-5
CATSDLSGQGQETQYF
TGTGCCACCAGTGATTTATCGGGACAGGGCCAAGAGACCCAGTACTTC
>NA|TRBV5-5|NA|TRBJ2-7
CASSLDGGFSYEQYF
TGTGCCAGCAGCTTGGACGGAGGGTTCTCCTACGAGCAGTACTTC
>NA|TRBV4-1|NA|TRBJ1-3
CASSPLSGNTIYF
TGCGCCAGCAGCCCCCTCTCTGGAAACACCATATATTTT
>few|TRBV5-1|NA|TRBJ2-7
CASSLEGSDHEQYF
TGCGCCAGCAGCTTGGAGGGTAGCGACCACGAGCAGTACTTC
>NA|TRBV29-1|TRBD1|TRBJ2-7
CSAARQGHEQYF
TGCAGCGCCGCGAGACAGGGCCACGAGCAGTACTTC
>NA|TRBV13|TRBD2|TRBJ2-7
CASGTSGTYEQYF
TGTGCCAGCGGGACTAGCGGTACCTACGAGCAGTACTTC
>NA|TRBV4-1|TRBD1|TRBJ2-7
CASSRGQGEVYEQYF
TGCGCCAGCAGCCGAGGACAGGGAGAAGTCTACGAGCAGTACTTC
>NA|TRBV19|TRBD1|TRBJ1-6
CASSTAGGSPLHF
TGTGCCAGTAGTACGGCAGGGGGTTCACCCCTCCACTTT
>NA|TRBV30|TRBD1|TRBJ1-5
CAWRVGTGGNQPQHF
TGTGCCTGGAGAGTCGGAACAGGGGGAAACCAGCCCCAGCATTTT